These 17 T cell receptor beta chains share one sample of origin, sequenced in a study of T cells in Graves' hyperthyroidism and ophthalmopathy. Amplification targeted TCR beta CDR3 regions from RNA transcripts. Researchers ran a first-round RT-PCR on the TCR CDR3 using the HTBI primer set. MiXCR, run by TCRdb on the multiplex PCR reads, gives a single entry per CDR3 protein. The sample shows about half a million distinct CDR3 sequences, around a quarter of them seen only once. Sequences were obtained from blood. All receptors derive from a woman in her twenties or thirties with Graves' ophthalmopathy.

This clonotype appeared many times. This chain connects TRBV11-3 to TRBJ2-7, with 8 positions matching TRBD1. CDR3 size: 13 residues. Germline CDR1 is SGHNT and CDR2 is YENEEA. Trimming took 4 bases from V and 8 from J; bases not matched to a gene: 7. The CDR3 bases are TGTGCCAGCAGCTCTGGGACAGGCAGGCAGCAGTACTTC. Protein sequence: CASSSGTGRQQYF.

The rearrangement uses TRBV6-1 and TRBJ1-2; no reliable D call. The CDR3 contains 14 residues. CDR1 and CDR2 from the germline V gene are MNHNS and SASEGT. The V end was cut by 4 bases, the J end by 3 bases, with 12 bases between. The DNA for the CDR3 is TGTGCCAGCAGTGCTGACAAGTGGGACTATGGCTACACCTTC. This codes for CASSADKWDYGYTF.

A remark on this clonotype: A read error may be the cause here, since a much bigger clone is one base away. The rearrangement joins TRBV11-2 to TRBJ2-5; no clear D. The CDR3 totals 13 residues. CDR1 is SGHAT, CDR2 FQNNGV, per germline. Written as DNA, the CDR3 is TGTGCCGGCAGCTTAGGCGTAATAACAAGCCAGTACTTC. As protein: CAGSLGVITSQYF.

This clonotype was seen a handful of times. A junction boundary mismatches the germline segment, possibly from a read error. The V and J genes are TRBV12-3 or TRBV12-4 and TRBJ1-3; no clear D. CDR3 length: 14 residues. Here the CDR3 DNA reads TGTGCCAGCACCTGGGGAAGTTCTGGAAACACCATGTATTTT. It is translated as CASTWGSSGNTMYF.

This clonotype was seen many times. The rearrangement joins TRBV14 to TRBJ1-1; no definite D call. The CDR3 has 13 amino acids. Germline CDR1 and CDR2: SGHDN and FVKESK. Deletions cut 0 bases from V and 9 bases from J, with 11 bases between. In DNA, the CDR3 is TGTGCCAGCAGCCAAGATGAGATTTCCAAAGCTTTCTTT. Translated, it gives CASSQDEISKAFF. Together with reference TRBV14 and TRBJ1-1, the CDR3 gives the full variable domain: EAGVTQFPSHSVIEKGQTVTLRCDPISGHDNLYWYRRVMGKEIKFLLHFVKESKQDESGMPNNRFLAERTGGTYSTLKVQPAELEDSGVYFCASSQDEISKAFFGQGTRLTVV.

This clonotype was counted ten times or more. The rearrangement joins TRBV7-2 to TRBJ2-5, with D unresolved. The CDR3 loop spans 13 amino acids. The germline gives CDR1 SGHTA, CDR2 FQGNSA. V lost 5 bases to trimming and J lost 4 bases, with 11 bases between them. CDR3 bases: TGTGCCAGCAGCAGAAGAAGGGTAGAGACCCAGTACTTC. Translating gives CASSRRRVETQYF.

This clonotype was picked up many times. In DNA, the CDR3 is TGTGCCAGTAGTAAAGGCTGGGCGGAATATGACGAGCAGTACTTC. Translation: CASSKGWAEYDEQYF. The rearrangement links TRBV19 to TRBJ2-7; D remains unclear. Germline CDR1 LNHDA, CDR2 SQIVND (reference sequence). V lost 4 bases and J 5 bases, leaving 18 bases between the germline ends. The CDR3 runs 15 residues.

This clonotype was seen ten or more times. CDR3: CASSVVQETQYF. CDR3 nucleotides: TGTGCCAGCAGTGTTGTACAAGAGACCCAGTACTTC. The chain has TRBV2 and TRBJ2-5; D call uncertain. The CDR3 has 12 residues. Germline CDR1 is SNHLY and CDR2 is FYNNEI. V lost 4 bases and J 2 bases, leaving 5 bases between the germline ends.

The genes are TRBV6-1 and TRBJ2-7; D possibly uses TRBD1 or TRBD2 (5 bases each). The CDR3 length is 12 residues. V lost 6 bases to trimming and J lost 4 bases, with 10 bases between them. CDR1 MNHNS and CDR2 SASEGT come from the germline V gene. The CDR3 DNA is TGTGCCAGCAGGAGGGGACGGTACGAGCAGTACTTC. This sequence encodes CASRRGRYEQYF.

As DNA, the CDR3 is TGTGCCAGCGGAGTCCCCCGAGACACTGAAGCTTTCTTT. Amino acids: CASGVPRDTEAFF. The chain is built from TRBV7-9 and TRBJ1-1; D gene unclear. V was pared by 8 bases and J by 3 bases, with 13 bases between. The CDR3 contains 13 residues. CDR1 and CDR2 (germline): SEHNR, FQNEAQ (reference sequence).

V usage is TRBV15 and J usage is TRBJ1-2, with 9 positions matching TRBD1. The CDR3 length is 18 residues. V shed 5 bases and J 1 base; nucleotides not matched to a gene: 14. From germline, CDR1 is LNHNV and CDR2 YYDKDF (reference sequence). The CDR3 protein is CATSRRGQGAISNYGYTF. The CDR3, as DNA: TGTGCCACCAGCCGGCGGGGACAGGGTGCTATAAGTAACTATGGCTACACCTTC.

This clonotype was detected ten times or more. A read error may account for a junction end that differs from germline. The chain is built from TRBV28 and TRBJ1-2; possible D gene TRBD1, 5 bases. The germline V gene encodes CDR1 MDHEN and CDR2 SYDVKM. The CDR3 covers 17 residues. CDR3 residues: CASSLSPFPTAAYSYTF. DNA for the CDR3: TGTGCCAGCAGTTTATCCCCATTCCCGACAGCGGCCTATAGCTACACCTTC.

The rearrangement uses TRBV12-3 or TRBV12-4 and TRBJ2-7; 7 bases map to TRBD1. V was pared by 7 bases and J by 6 bases, with 12 bases of the junction left unmatched. The CDR3 sequence is 14 residues long. The CDR3 sequence: CASNQGGTGFEQYF. DNA of the CDR3: TGTGCCAGCAACCAAGGGGGCACTGGGTTCGAGCAGTACTTC.

This clonotype has only a few counts. CDR3 DNA sequence: TGTGCCATCAGTGAAGTGTTTGGGCATGGCTACACCTTC. Residues: CAISEVFGHGYTF. The J gene is TRBJ1-2, the V gene TRBV10-3; the D is unclear. Germline lookup yields CDR1 ENHRY and CDR2 SYGVKD. CDR3 length equals 13 residues. V dropped 3 bases and J dropped 6 bases, with 11 bases sitting between them.

This clonotype was seen many times. The chain is built from TRBV2 and TRBJ2-2, with D unclear. CDR1 is SNHLY, CDR2 FYNNEI, per germline. The CDR3 runs to 13 residues. The V gene lost 3 bases and the J gene lost 3 bases, with 5 bases spanning the gap. The CDR3 loop is CASSDPYTGELFF. The CDR3 nucleotides read TGTGCCAGCAGTGACCCCTACACCGGGGAGCTGTTTTTT.

V is TRBV27 and J is TRBJ2-7; no clear D gene. Trimming cost V 7 bases and J 6 bases, with 22 bases left between them. Germline V gene sequence: CDR1 MNHEY, CDR2 SMNVEV (reference sequence). The CDR3 sequence is 15 residues long. This CDR3 is CASKPGPPPPCEQYF. The CDR3 nucleotides read TGTGCCAGCAAGCCGGGTCCTCCTCCTCCCTGCGAGCAGTACTTC.

This clonotype was seen ten or more times. This chain links TRBV5-1 with TRBJ1-2; TRBD1 matches 8 bases. The junction had 5 bases not matched to a gene; V was cut back by 0 bases and J by 7 bases. This CDR3 is built from 14 residues. CDR1 and CDR2 (germline): SGHRS, YFSETQ. The DNA for the CDR3 is TGCGCCAGCAGCTTGGTGACAGGGGATTTTGGCTACACCTTC. This gives the protein CASSLVTGDFGYTF.